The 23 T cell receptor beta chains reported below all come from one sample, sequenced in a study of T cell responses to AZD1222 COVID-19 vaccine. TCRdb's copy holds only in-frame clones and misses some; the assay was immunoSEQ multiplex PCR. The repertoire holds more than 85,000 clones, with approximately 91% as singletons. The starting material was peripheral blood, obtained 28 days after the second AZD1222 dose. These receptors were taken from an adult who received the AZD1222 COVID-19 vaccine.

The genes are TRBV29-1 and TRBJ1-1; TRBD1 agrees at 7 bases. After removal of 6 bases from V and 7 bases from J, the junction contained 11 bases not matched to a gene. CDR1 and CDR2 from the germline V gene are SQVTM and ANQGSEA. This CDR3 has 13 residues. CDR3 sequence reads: CSVGTEIPHEAFF. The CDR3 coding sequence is TGCAGCGTCGGGACAGAGATCCCACATGAAGCTTTCTTT.

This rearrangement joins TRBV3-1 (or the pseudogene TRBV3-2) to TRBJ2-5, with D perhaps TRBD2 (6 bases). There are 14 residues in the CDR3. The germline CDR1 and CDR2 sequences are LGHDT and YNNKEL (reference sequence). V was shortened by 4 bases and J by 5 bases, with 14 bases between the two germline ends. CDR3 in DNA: TGTGCCAGCAGCCGCCGGGGAAGCGGGGAGACCCAGTACTTC. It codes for CASSRRGSGETQYF.

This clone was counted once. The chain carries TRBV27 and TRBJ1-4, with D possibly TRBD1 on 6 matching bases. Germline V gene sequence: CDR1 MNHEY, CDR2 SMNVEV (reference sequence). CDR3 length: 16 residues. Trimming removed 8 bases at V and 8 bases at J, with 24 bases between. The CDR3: CASGPARVWGREKLFF. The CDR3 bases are TGTGCCAGCGGCCCCGCTCGCGTCTGGGGGCGCGAAAAACTGTTTTTT.

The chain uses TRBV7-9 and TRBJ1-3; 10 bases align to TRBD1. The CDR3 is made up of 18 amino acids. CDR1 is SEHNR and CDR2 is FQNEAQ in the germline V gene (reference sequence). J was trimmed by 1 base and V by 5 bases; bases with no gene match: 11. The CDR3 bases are TGTGCCAGCAGCCCATCGAACCGGGACAGGGGTTCTGGAAACACCATATATTTT. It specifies CASSPSNRDRGSGNTIYF.

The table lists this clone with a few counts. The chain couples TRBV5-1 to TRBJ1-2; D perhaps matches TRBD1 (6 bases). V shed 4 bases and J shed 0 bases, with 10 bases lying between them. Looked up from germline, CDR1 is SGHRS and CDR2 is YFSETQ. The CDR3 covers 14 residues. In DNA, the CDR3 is TGCGCCAGCAGCCAGGGGCGGACTAACTATGGCTACACCTTC. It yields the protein CASSQGRTNYGYTF.

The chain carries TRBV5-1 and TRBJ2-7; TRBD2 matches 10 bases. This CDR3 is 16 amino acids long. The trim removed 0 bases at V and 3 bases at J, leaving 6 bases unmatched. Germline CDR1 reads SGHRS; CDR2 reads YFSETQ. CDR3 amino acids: CASSLEIAGGGYEQYF. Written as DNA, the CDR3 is TGCGCCAGCAGCTTGGAAATAGCGGGAGGTGGCTACGAGCAGTACTTC.

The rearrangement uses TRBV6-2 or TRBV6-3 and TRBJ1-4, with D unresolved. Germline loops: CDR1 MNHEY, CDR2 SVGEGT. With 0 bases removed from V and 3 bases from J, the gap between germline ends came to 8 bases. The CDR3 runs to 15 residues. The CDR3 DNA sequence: TGTGCCAGCAGTTACTCGGGGATGTCTAATGAAAAACTGTTTTTT. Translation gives CASSYSGMSNEKLFF.

In DNA, the CDR3 is TGCAGCGTTGGGAGGGACTCAGCGAGTCCTGAAGCTTTCTTT. Translated: CSVGRDSASPEAFF. This chain links TRBV29-1 with TRBJ1-1, with D maybe TRBD1 (5 bases). This CDR3 contains 14 residues. Looked up from germline, CDR1 is SQVTM and CDR2 is ANQGSEA. With 4 bases removed from V and 6 bases from J, the gap between germline ends came to 18 bases.

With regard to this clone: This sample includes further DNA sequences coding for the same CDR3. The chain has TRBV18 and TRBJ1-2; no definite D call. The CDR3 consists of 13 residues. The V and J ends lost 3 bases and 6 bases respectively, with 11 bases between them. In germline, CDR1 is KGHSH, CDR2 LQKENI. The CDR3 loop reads CASSPPAGNGYTF. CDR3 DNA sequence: TGTGCCAGCTCACCTCCTGCGGGGAATGGCTACACCTTC.

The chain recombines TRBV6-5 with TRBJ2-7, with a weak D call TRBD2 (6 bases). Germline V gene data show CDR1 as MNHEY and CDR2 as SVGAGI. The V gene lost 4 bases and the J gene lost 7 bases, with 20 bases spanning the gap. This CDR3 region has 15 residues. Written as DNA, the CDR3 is TGTGCCAGCAGTTCTCAGGAAGGGCTAGCGAGGGAGCAGTACTTC. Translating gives CASSSQEGLAREQYF.

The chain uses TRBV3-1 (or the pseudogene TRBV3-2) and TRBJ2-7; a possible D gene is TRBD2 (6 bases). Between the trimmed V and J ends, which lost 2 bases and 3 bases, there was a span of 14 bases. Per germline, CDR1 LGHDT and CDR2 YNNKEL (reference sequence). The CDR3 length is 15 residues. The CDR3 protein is CASSQSALGGYEQYF. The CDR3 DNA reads TGTGCCAGCAGCCAATCCGCCTTGGGGGGCTACGAGCAGTACTTC.

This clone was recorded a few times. The CDR3 nucleotides are TGTGCCAGCAGCTTTGGTCAGGGTGGAACCGGGGAGCTGTTTTTT. Protein product: CASSFGQGGTGELFF. The chain joins TRBV13 to TRBJ2-2; possible D gene TRBD1, 5 bases. The CDR3 runs 15 residues. Germline V gives CDR1 PRHDT, CDR2 FYEKMQ (reference sequence). V shed 3 bases and J shed 5 bases, with 13 bases lying between them.

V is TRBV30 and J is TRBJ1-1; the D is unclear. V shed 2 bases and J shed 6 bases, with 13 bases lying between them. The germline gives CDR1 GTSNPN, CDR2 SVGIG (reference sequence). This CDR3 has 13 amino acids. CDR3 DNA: TGTGCCTGGAGTTACAGTTCGTACGCTGAAGCTTTCTTT. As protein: CAWSYSSYAEAFF.

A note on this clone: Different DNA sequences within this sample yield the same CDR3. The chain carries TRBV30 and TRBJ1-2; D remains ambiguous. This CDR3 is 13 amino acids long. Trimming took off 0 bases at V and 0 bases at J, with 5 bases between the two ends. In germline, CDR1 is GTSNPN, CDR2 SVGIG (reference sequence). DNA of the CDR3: TGTGCCTGGAGTGTGCAGGCTAACTATGGCTACACCTTC. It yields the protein CAWSVQANYGYTF. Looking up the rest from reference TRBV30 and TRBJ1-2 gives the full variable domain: SQTIHQWPATLVQPVGSPLSLECTVEGTSNPNLYWYRQAAGRGLQLLFYSVGIGQISSEVPQNLSASRPQDRQFILSSKKLLLSDSGFYLCAWSVQANYGYTFGSGTRLTVV.

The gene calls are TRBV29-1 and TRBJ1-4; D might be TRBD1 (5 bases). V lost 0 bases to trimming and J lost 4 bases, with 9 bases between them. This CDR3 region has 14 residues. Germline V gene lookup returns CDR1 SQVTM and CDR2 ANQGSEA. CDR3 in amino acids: CSVEDPQDNEKLFF. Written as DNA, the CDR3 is TGCAGCGTTGAAGACCCACAGGATAATGAAAAACTGTTTTTT.

In DNA, the CDR3 is TGCGCCAGCAGCTTGGAACAGGGGTTTTCCATATATTTT. Translation: CASSLEQGFSIYF. The V call is TRBV5-1, the J call TRBJ1-3, with 7 nucleotides matching TRBD1. Unmatched junction bases numbered 5, after V lost 0 bases and J lost 11 bases. This CDR3 contains 13 residues. The germline V gene encodes CDR1 SGHRS and CDR2 YFSETQ.

The CDR3 reads CASSLGLGPYEQYF. The CDR3 nucleotides are TGTGCCAGCAGCTTAGGACTGGGACCTTACGAGCAGTACTTC. The gene calls are TRBV11-3 and TRBJ2-7, with D perhaps matching TRBD1 or TRBD2 (5 bases each). The ends were cut back, 1 base at V and 4 bases at J, with 11 bases in the middle. The CDR3 length is 14 residues. CDR1 is SGHNT and CDR2 is YENEEA in the germline V gene. Full variable domain (remainder filled in from reference TRBV11-3 and TRBJ2-7): EAGVVQSPRYKIIEKKQPVAFWCNPISGHNTLYWYLQNLGQGPELLIRYENEEAVDDSQLPKDRFSAERLKGVDSTLKIQPAELGDSAVYLCASSLGLGPYEQYFGPGTRLTVT.

The CDR3 here is CASSLAPRNYYEQYF. The CDR3 bases are TGCGCCAGCAGCTTGGCCCCCAGGAACTACTACGAGCAGTACTTC. This chain joins TRBV5-1 and TRBJ2-7; D not certain. Germline CDR1 is SGHRS and CDR2 is YFSETQ. The CDR3 runs 15 residues. V lost 0 bases to trimming and J lost 3 bases, with 13 bases between them.

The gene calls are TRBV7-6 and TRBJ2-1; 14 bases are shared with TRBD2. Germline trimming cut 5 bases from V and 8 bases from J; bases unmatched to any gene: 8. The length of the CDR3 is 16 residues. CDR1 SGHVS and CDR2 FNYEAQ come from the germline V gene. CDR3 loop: CASSVGTSGSSDEQFF. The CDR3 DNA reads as TGTGCCAGCAGCGTCGGGACTAGCGGGAGTAGCGATGAGCAGTTCTTC.

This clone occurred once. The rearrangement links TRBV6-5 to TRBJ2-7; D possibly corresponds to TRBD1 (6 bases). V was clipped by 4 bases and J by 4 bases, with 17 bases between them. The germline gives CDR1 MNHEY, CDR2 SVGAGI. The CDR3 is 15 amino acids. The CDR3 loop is CASSSQTGLTYEQYF. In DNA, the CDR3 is TGTGCCAGCAGTTCTCAAACAGGGCTCACGTACGAGCAGTACTTC.

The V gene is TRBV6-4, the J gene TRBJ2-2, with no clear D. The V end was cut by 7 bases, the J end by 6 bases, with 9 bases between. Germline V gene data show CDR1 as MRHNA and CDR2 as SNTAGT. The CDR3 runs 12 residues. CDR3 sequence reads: CASKVNPGELFF. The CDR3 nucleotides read TGTGCCAGCAAGGTGAATCCCGGGGAGCTGTTTTTT.

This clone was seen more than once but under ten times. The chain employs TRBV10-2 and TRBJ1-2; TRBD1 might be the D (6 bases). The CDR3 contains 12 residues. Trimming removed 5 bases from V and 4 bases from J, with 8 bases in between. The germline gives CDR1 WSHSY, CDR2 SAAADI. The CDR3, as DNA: TGCGCCAGCAGTCCGGACAGCTATGGCTACACCTTC. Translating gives CASSPDSYGYTF.

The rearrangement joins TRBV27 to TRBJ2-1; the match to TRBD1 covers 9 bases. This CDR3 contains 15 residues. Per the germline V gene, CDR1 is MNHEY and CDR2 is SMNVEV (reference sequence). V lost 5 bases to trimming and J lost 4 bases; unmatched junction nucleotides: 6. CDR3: CASSAGTGSYNEQFF. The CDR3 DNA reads TGTGCCAGCAGTGCCGGGACAGGGTCATACAATGAGCAGTTCTTC.